This T cell receptor (beta chain) emerged from a study of neoadjuvant anti-PD-1 for oral cavity cancer. Study outcomes and limitations: TCR analyses covered only a few patients per response group.

Profiling relied on immunoSEQ multiplex PCR, and the TCRdb table lists in-frame clones only, not all of them. The sample carries about 14,000 clones, about 81% recorded once. As for this clone: The antigen is unknown.

V lost 0 bases and J 3 bases, leaving 8 bases between the germline ends. Germline-derived CDR1 and CDR2 are SGHRS and YFSETQ. The CDR3 is made up of 14 amino acids. Regarding time point: after neoadjuvant nivolumab, at surgical resection. Material: PBMCs, obtained after nivolumab (anti-PD-1) treatment. This clonotype originated in a person aged 40 to 85 with oral cavity squamous cell carcinoma. V usage is TRBV5-1 and J usage is TRBJ2-3, with a possible D match to TRBD1 (6 bases). The CDR3 is CASSLGGPTDTQYF. The CDR3 coding sequence is TGCGCCAGCAGCTTGGGGGGGCCAACAGATACGCAGTATTTT.